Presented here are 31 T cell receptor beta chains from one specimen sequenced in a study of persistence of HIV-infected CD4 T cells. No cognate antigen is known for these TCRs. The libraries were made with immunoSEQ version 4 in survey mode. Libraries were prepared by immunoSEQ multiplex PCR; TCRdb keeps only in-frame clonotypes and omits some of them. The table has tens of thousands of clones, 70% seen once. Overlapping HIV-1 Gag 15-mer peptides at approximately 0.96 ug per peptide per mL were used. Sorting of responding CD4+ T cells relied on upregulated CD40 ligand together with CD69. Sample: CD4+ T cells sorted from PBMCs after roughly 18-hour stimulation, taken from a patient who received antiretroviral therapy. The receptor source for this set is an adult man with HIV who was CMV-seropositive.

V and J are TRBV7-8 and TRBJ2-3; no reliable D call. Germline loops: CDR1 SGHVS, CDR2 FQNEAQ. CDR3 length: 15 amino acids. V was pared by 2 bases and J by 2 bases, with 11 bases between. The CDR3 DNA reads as TGTGCCAGCAGCTTAAGCGTAACCCCCACAGATACGCAGTATTTT. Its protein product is CASSLSVTPTDTQYF. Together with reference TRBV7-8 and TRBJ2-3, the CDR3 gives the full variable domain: GAGVSQSPRYKVAKRGQDVALRCDPISGHVSLFWYQQALGQGPEFLTYFQNEAQLDKSGLPSDRFFAERPEGSVSTLKIQRTQQEDSAVYLCASSLSVTPTDTQYFGPGTRLTVL.

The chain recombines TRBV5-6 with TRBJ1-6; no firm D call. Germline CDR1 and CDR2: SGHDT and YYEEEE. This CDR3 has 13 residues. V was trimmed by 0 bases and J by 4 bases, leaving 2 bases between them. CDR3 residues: CASSLGYNSPLHF. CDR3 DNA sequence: TGTGCCAGCAGCTTGGGTTATAATTCACCCCTCCACTTT.

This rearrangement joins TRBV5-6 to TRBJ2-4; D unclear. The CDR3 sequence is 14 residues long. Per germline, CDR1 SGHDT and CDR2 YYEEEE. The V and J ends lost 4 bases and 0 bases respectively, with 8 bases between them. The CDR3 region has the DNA TGTGCCAGCAGCCTATGGTTAGCCAAAAACATTCAGTACTTC. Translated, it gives CASSLWLAKNIQYF.

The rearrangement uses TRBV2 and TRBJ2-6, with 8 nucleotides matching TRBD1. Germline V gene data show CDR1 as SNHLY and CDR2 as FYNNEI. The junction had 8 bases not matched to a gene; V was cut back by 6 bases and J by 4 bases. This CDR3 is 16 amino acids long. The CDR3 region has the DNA TGTGCCAGCAGCCCCCAAGGGACAGGAGGGGCCAACGTCCTGACTTTC. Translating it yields CASSPQGTGGANVLTF.

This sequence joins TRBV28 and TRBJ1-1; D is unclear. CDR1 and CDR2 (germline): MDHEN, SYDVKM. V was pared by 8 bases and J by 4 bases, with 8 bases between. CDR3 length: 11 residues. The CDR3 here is CASRLITEAFF. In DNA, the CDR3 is TGTGCCAGCCGCCTTATCACTGAAGCTTTCTTT.

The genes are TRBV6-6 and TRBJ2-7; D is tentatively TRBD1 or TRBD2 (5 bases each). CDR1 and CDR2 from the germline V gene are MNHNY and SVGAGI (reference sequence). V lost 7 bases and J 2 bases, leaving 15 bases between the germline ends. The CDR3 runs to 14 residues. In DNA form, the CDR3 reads TGTGCCAGCAAATCGGGACGGTTAACCTACGAGCAGTACTTC. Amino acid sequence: CASKSGRLTYEQYF.

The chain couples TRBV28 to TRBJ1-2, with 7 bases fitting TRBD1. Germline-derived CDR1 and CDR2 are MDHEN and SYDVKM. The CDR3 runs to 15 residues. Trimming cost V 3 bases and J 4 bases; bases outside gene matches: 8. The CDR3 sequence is CASSFGTASSYGYTF. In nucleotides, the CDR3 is TGTGCCAGCAGTTTCGGGACAGCGTCCAGCTATGGCTACACCTTC.

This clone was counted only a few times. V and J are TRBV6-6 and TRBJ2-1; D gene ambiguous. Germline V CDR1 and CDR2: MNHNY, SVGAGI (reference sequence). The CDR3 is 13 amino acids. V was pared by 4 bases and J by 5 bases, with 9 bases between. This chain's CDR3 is CASSWNQNNEQFF. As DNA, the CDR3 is TGTGCCAGCAGTTGGAACCAAAACAATGAGCAGTTCTTC.

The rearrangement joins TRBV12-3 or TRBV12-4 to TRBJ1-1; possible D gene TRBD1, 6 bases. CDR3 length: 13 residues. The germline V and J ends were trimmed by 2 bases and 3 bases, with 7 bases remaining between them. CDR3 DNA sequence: TGTGCCAGCAGTTTACACAGGGACACTGAAGCTTTCTTT. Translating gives CASSLHRDTEAFF.

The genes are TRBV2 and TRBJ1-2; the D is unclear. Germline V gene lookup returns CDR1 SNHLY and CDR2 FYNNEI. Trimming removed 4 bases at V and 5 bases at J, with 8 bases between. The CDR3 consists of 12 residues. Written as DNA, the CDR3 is TGTGCCAGCAGTGCGGACCGGTATGGCTACACCTTC. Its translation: CASSADRYGYTF.

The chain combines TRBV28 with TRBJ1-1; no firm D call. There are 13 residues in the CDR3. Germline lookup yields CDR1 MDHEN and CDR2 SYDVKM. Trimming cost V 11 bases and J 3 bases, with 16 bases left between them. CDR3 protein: CAGGEGGDTEAFF. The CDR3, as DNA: TGTGCCGGCGGGGAGGGCGGGGACACTGAAGCTTTCTTT.

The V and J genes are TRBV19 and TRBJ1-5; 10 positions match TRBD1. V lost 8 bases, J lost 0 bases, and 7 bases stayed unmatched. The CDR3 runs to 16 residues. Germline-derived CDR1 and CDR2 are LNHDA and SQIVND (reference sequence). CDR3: CASLDRGPNSNQPQHF. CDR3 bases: TGTGCCAGTCTAGACAGGGGGCCTAATAGCAATCAGCCCCAGCATTTT.

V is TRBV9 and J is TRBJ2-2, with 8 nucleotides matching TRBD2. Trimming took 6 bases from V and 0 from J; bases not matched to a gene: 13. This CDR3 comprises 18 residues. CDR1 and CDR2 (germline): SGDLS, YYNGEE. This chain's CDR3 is CASTDPGGQTSNTGELFF. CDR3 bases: TGTGCCAGCACGGACCCGGGGGGGCAGACTTCGAACACCGGGGAGCTGTTTTTT. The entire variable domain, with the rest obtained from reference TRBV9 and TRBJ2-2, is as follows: DSGVTQTPKHLITATGQRVTLRCSPRSGDLSVYWYQQSLDQGLQFLIQYYNGEERAKGNILERFSAQQFPDLHSELNLSSLELGDSALYFCASTDPGGQTSNTGELFFGEGSRLTVL.

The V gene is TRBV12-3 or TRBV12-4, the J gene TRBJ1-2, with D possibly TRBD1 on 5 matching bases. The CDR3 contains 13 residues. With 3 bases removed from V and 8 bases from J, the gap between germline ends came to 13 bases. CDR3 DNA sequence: TGTGCCAGCAGTTTTCATGGGGGTAGGGGCTACACCTTC. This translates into CASSFHGGRGYTF.

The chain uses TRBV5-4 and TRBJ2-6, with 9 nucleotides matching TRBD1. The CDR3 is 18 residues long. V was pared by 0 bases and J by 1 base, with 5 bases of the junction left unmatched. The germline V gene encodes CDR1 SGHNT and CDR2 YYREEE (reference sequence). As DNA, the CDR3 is TGTGCCAGCAGCTTGGCTGGACAGGGGTTTTCTGGGGCCAACGTCCTGACTTTC. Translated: CASSLAGQGFSGANVLTF.

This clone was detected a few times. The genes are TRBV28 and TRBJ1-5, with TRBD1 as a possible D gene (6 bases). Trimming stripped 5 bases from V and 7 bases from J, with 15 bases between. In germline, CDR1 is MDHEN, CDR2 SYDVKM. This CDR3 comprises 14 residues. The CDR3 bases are TGTGCCAGCAGTCCGATCACAGGGTCGCAGCCCCAGCATTTT. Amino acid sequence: CASSPITGSQPQHF.

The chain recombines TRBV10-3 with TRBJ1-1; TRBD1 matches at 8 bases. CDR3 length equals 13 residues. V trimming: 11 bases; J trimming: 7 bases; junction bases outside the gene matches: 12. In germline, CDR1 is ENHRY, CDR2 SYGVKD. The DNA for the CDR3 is TGTGCCCACGCGGGGGACAGGTATATTGAAGCTTTCTTT. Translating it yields CAHAGDRYIEAFF.

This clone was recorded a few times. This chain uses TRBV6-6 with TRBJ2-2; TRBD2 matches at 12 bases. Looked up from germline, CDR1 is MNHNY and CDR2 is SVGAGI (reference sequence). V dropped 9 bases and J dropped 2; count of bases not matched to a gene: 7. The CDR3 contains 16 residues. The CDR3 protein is CASFPSGGVNTGELFF. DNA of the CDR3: TGTGCCAGTTTTCCTAGCGGGGGGGTCAACACCGGGGAGCTGTTTTTT.

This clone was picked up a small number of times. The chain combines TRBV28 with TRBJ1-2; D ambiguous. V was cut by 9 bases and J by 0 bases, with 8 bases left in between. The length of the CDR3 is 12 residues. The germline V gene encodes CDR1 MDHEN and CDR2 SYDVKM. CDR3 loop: CASRDANYGYTF. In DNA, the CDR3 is TGTGCCAGTCGAGACGCTAACTATGGCTACACCTTC.

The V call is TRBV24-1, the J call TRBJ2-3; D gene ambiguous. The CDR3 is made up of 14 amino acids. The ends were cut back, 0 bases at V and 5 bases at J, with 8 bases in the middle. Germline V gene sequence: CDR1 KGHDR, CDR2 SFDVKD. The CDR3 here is CATSDLMLGDTQYF. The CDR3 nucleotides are TGTGCCACCAGTGATTTGATGCTGGGAGATACGCAGTATTTT.

CDR3 DNA: TGTGCCAGCAGTTATAGGGGGGATACGCAGTATTTT. Translating gives CASSYRGDTQYF. The V call is TRBV4-2, the J call TRBJ2-3; the D gene is possibly TRBD1 (6 bases). From germline, CDR1 is LGHNA and CDR2 YNFKEQ. The V end lost 6 bases, the J end lost 6 bases, and 10 bases lay between the germline ends. This CDR3 is 12 amino acids long.

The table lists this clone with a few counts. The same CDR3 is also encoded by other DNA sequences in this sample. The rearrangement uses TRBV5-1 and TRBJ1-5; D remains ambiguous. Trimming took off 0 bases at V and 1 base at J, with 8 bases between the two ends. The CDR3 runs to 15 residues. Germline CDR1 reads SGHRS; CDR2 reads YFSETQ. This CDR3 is CASSLGGMSNQPQHF. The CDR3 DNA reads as TGCGCCAGCAGCTTGGGAGGGATGAGCAATCAGCCCCAGCATTTT. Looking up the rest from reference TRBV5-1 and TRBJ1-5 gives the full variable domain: KAGVTQTPRYLIKTRGQQVTLSCSPISGHRSVSWYQQTPGQGLQFLFEYFSETQRNKGNFPGRFSGRQFSNSRSEMNVSTLELGDSALYLCASSLGGMSNQPQHFGDGTRLSIL.

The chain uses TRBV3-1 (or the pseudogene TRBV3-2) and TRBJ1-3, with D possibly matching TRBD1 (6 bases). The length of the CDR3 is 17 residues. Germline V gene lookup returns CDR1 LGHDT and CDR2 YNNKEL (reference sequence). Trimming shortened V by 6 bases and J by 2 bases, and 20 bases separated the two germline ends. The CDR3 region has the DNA TGTGCCAGCAGTCCCTACCGGGGGGGGCGAGCTGGAAACACCATATATTTT. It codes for CASSPYRGGRAGNTIYF.

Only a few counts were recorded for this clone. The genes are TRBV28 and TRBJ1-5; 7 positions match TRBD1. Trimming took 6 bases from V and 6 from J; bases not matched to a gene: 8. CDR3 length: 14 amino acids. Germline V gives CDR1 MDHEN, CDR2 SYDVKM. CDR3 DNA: TGTGCCAGCAGCTCAGACAGGGAAGGTCAGCCCCAGCATTTT. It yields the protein CASSSDREGQPQHF.

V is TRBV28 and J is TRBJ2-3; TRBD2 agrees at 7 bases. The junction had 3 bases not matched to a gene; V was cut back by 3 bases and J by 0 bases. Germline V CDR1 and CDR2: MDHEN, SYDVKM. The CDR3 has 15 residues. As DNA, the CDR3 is TGTGCCAGCAGTTTTGGCGGGGGTAGCACAGATACGCAGTATTTT. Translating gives CASSFGGGSTDTQYF.

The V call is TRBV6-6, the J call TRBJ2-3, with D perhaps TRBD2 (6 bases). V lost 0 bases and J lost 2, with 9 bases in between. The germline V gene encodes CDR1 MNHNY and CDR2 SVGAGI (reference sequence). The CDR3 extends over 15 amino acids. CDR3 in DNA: TGTGCCAGCAGTTACTCGGGGGGATACACAGATACGCAGTATTTT. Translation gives CASSYSGGYTDTQYF.

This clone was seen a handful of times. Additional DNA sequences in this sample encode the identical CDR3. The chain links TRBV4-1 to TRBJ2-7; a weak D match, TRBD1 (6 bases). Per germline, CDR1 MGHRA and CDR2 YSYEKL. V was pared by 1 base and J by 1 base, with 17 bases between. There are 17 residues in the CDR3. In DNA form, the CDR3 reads TGCGCCAGCAGCCAAGGCGGTGGGGGCAGCCGTTCCTACGAGCAGTACTTC. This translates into CASSQGGGGSRSYEQYF.

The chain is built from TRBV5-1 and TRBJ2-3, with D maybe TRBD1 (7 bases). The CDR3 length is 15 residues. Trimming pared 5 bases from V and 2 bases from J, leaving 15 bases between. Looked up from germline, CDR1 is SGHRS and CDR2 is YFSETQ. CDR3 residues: CASRLTGTYTDTQYF. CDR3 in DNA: TGCGCCAGCAGATTGACAGGGACTTACACAGATACGCAGTATTTT.

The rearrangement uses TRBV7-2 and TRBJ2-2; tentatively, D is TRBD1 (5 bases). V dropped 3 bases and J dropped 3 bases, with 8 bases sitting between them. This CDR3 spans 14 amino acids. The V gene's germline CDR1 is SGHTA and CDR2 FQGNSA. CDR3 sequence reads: CASSFAGYTGELFF. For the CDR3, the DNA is TGTGCCAGCAGCTTCGCAGGGTACACCGGGGAGCTGTTTTTT.

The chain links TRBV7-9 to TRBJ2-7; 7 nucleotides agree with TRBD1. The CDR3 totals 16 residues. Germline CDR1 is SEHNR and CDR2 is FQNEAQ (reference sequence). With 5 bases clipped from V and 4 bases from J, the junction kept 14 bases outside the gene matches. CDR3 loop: CASSRLMTGTKYEQYF. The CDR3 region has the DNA TGTGCCAGCAGCCGCCTTATGACAGGGACAAAGTACGAGCAGTACTTC.

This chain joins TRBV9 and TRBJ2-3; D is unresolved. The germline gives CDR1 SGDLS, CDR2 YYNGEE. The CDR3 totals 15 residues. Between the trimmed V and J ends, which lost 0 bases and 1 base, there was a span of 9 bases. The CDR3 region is CASSVGSHGTDTQYF. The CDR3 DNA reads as TGTGCCAGCAGCGTAGGCAGCCATGGCACAGATACGCAGTATTTT.